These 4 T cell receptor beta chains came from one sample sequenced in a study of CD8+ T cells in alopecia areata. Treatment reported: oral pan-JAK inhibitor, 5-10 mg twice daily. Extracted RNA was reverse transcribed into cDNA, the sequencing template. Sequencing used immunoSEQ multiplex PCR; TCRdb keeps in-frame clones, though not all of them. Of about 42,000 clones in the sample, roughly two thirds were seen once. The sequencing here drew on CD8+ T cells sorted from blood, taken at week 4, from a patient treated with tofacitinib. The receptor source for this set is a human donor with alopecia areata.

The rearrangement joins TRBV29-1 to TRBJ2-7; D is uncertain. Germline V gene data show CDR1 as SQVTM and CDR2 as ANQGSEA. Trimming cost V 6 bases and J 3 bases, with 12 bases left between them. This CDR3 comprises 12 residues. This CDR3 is CSVRGQNYEQYF. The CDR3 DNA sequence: TGCAGCGTCCGTGGTCAAAACTACGAGCAGTACTTC.

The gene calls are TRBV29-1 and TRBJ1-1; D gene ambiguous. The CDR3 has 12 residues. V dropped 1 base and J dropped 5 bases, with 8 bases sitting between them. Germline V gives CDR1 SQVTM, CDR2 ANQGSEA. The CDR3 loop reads CSVEVQDTEAFF. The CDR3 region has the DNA TGCAGCGTTGAAGTGCAGGATACTGAAGCTTTCTTT.

This CDR3 reads CAWSVPFPGYTF. CDR3 bases: TGTGCCTGGAGTGTACCGTTTCCGGGCTACACCTTC. The chain joins TRBV30 to TRBJ1-2; D ambiguous. V lost 0 bases and J lost 8, with 10 bases in between. The CDR3 length is 12 residues. Germline V lookup: CDR1 GTSNPN, CDR2 SVGIG (reference sequence).

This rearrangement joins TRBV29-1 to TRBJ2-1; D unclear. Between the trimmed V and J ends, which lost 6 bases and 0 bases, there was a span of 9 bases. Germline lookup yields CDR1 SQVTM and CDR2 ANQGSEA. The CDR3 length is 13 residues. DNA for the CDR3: TGCAGCGTAACAGTGAGCTCCTACAATGAGCAGTTCTTC. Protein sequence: CSVTVSSYNEQFF.